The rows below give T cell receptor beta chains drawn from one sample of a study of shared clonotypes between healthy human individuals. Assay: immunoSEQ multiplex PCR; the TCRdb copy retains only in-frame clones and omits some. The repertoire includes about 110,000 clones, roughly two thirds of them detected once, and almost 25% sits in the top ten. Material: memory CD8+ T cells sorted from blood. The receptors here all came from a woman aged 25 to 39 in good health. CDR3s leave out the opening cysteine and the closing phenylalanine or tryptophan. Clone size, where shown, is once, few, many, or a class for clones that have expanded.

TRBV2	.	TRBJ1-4	ASRAGGAGEKLF
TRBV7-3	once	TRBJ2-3	ASSLKGSDTQY
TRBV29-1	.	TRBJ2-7	SVIKGLPLYEQY
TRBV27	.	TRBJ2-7	ASSWRGQGSYYEQY
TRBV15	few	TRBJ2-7	ATSREAGASYEQY
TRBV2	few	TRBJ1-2	ASRQYGYT
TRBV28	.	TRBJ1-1	ASSLSAGLDTEAF
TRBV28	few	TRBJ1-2	ASSVLLETGDGYT
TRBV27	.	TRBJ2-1	ASSSGTSGRNEQF
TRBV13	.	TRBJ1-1	ASRPGGETGQTEAF
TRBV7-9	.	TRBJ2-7	ASSFGQSTYEQY
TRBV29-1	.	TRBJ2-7	SVATSGSGYEQY
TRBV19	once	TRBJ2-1	ASSLSDLRGVEQF
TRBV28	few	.	ASSTGLANYEQY
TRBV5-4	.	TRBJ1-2	ASSSGRTNYGYT
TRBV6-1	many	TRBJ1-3	ASSRGTGSGNTIY
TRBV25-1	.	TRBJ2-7	ASRGDRNFYEQY
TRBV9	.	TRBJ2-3	ASSANWLALDTQY
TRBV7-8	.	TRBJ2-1	ASSLYPVVQQGFYNEQF
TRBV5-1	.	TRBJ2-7	ASRWGQGRSYEQY
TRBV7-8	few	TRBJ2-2	ASSLLGDRAVTGELF
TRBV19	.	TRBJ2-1	ASSTTGTSGSDEQF
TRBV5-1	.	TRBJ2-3	ASSADLAASTDTQY
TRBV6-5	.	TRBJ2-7	ASKGSYEQY
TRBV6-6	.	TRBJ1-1	ASSYRDDHTEAF
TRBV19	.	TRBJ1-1	ASSIWTGGMNTEAF
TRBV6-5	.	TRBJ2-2	ASASGTGAGELF
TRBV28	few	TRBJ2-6	ASSPGTGTGANVLT
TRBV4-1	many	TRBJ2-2	ASAQGAGELF
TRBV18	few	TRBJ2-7	ASSEGTSRTYEQY
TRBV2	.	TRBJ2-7	ASSGLADNSYEQY
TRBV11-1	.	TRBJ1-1	ASSLHWGPNTEAF
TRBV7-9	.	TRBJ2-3	ASSLLQGGSDTQY
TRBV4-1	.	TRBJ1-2	ASSGGGYGYT
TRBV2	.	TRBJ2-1	ASSDRIVAGVDEQF
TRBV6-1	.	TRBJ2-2	ASSALAGGPSGTGELF
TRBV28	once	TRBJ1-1	ASSLVNTEAF
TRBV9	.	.	ASSVAGGDYYEQY
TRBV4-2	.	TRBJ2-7	ASSPGGLIRY
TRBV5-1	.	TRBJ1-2	ASSPGDRPAYGYT
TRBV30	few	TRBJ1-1	AWSLWEVSTEAF
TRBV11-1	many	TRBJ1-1	ASSPGQGWNTEAF
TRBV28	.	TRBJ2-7	ASSGQGANSYEQY
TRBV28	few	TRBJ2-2	ASRWDSNTGELF
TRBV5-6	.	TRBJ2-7	ASSLGAGNSYEQY
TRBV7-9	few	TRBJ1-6	ASSLQNSPLH
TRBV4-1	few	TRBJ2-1	ASSPRGDSYNEQF
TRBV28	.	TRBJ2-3	ASSPLAGGPLDTQY
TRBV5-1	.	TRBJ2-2	ASSLALGDTGELF
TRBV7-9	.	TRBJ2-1	ASSATWGYEQF
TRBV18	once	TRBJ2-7	ASSPVPTTSGEQY
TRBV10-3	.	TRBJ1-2	AISERTGLANYGYT
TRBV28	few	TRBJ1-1	ASTEVQWGKNTEAF
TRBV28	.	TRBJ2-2	ASSIGTSFSVTGGELF
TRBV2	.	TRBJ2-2	ASSWDSNTGELF
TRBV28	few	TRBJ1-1	ASSVQGAGTEAF
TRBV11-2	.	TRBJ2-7	ASSLERTGHYEQY
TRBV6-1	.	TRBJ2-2	ASKIGQITGELF
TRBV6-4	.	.	ASSQEGGGQSSYEQY
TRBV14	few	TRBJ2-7	ASSQLAGATYEQY